This T cell receptor (beta chain) was obtained from a study of cytomegalovirus exposure and HLA in healthy donors. Looking at the study overall: Inside one of the first data releases sat 80 million to 95 million unique TCRs taken from HLA-typed donors.

General study findings and limits: Follow-up analysis later connected one missense variant in DCLRE1C with trimming of TCR beta V- and J-genes. The later analysis indicated that the majority of CMV-associated TCR beta chains appeared HLA-restricted. Associated with cytomegalovirus, according to the listing, were fewer than 200 TCR beta chains.

Trimming shortened V by 1 base and J by 0 bases, and 9 bases separated the two germline ends. This CDR3 is 15 amino acids long. Per germline, CDR1 MGHRA and CDR2 YSYEKL. Points on this clone: What it binds is not known.

The primer mix had 60 Vbeta and 13 Jbeta primers. The assay was immunoSEQ multiplex PCR, and TCRdb's table has in-frame clones only and misses some. The sample carries 85,000 to 90,000 clones, around 76% recorded once. This TCR derives from a man aged 30 to 45 in good health and CMV-seropositive. The sample consisted of PBMCs. This chain links TRBV4-1 with TRBJ2-5; no reliable D call. CDR3 amino acids: CASSQVPGYQETQYF. In DNA, the CDR3 is TGCGCCAGCAGCCAAGTGCCCGGTTACCAAGAGACCCAGTACTTC.